The present entry profiles one T cell receptor (beta chain) with its context. The clone's antigen remains unknown. Base qualities are not provided; no much larger clone lies one nucleotide away. For sequencing of the TCRbeta CDR3 region, genomic DNA was extracted from the sorted cells. The immunoSEQ Assay was used for sequencing of TCRbeta CDR3 regions. TCRdb provides this immuneACCESS table in a form limited to in-frame rearrangements. Some clones are lacking; in checked studies, under half of them reflect an unresolved V gene, and why the rest are absent is not known. Here the sample has 40,000 or so clones; approximately 83% occur a single time. The top ten constitute 0.3% to 0.45% of the sample. CDR1 and CDR2 are drawn from the germline V gene: SGHVS, FQNEAQ. The CDR3, cysteine through phenylalanine, is 16 amino acids long. Only CDR3 DNA remains: 48 bases, in frame from the first base. Trimming removed 0 bases from V and 3 bases from J, leaving 12 bases between the germline ends.

Patients with autoimmune disease history or receiving systemic immunosuppression were excluded from the trial. Peripheral blood for TCR sequencing was drawn from every dose cohort at baseline, at cycle 4 day 1 and at cycle 7 day 1. The samples were taken from a phase I, first-in-human, multicenter, open-label dose-escalation trial of ivuxolimab. Adults with locally advanced or metastatic melanoma, renal cell, hepatocellular, or head and neck squamous cell carcinoma were enrolled in the trial. Before TCR sequencing, CD4+ T cells and CD8+ T cells were sorted from peripheral blood as separate populations. This specimen comes from a study of OX40 agonist ivuxolimab in advanced cancers. About the full investigation: Ivuxolimab, which targeted the costimulatory receptor OX40 (CD134), was an agonistic, fully human IgG2 monoclonal antibody. Intravenous ivuxolimab was administered to patients every 2 weeks at six dose levels: 0.01, 0.1, 0.3, 1.5, 3 and 10 mg/kg. Among the approximately 50 dose-escalation patients, about 19 had hepatocellular carcinoma, approximately 15 melanoma, 9 renal cell carcinoma and 9 head and neck cancer. In the dose-escalation cohort, approximately 83% of patients were male, and the mean age was roughly 56 years with a range of 23 to 79. Prior anti-PD-1, anti-PD-L1 or anti-CTLA-4 therapy was permitted, and 30% to 45% of dose-escalation patients had received checkpoint inhibitors. Partial responses occurred in three dose-escalation patients: two with cutaneous melanoma and one with hepatocellular carcinoma. The purpose of peripheral TCRbeta sequencing was to test whether ivuxolimab changed TCR sequence diversity and led to clonal T-cell expansion. The paper reports the monotherapy dose-escalation portion (N of about 50 patients) of the phase I ivuxolimab trial. What the work shows at the level of the full study, not this receptor alone: In the 0.1-3.0 mg/kg groups, partial responders had among the lowest normalized peripheral clonal expansion, particularly in CD8+ T cells. After ivuxolimab, expanded clones were on average more numerous among CD8+ T cells than among CD4+ T cells. At doses of 0.1 to 3.0 mg/kg, clonal expansion of both CD4+ and CD8+ T cells in blood was seen between baseline and week 6. Which antigens the clonally expanded peripheral T cells were specific for was not determined. Low levels of normalized T-cell clonal expansion were also seen in some patients who did not respond.

The TCR originated in an adult with an advanced solid tumor such as melanoma, head and neck, liver or kidney cancer. The material sequenced was CD4+ or CD8+ T cells sorted from blood, taken in a trial of the OX40 agonist ivuxolimab. The chain is encoded by TRBV7-8 joined to TRBJ2-1, with no D gene named confidently. The CDR3 region: CASSLAGYQSYNEQFF. The DNA reads TGTGCCAGCAGCTTAGCGGGGTATCAGAGCTACAATGAGCAGTTCTTC. The full variable domain, completed from the reference TRBV7-8 and TRBJ2-1 proteins outside the CDR3, reads GAGVSQSPRYKVAKRGQDVALRCDPISGHVSLFWYQQALGQGPEFLTYFQNEAQLDKSGLPSDRFFAERPEGSVSTLKIQRTQQEDSAVYLCASSLAGYQSYNEQFFGPGTRLTVL.